One and the same sample provided the 14 T cell receptor beta chains below, sequenced in a study of response to subunit inactivated influenza vaccine. Via MiXCR, TCRdb re-called the RT-PCR reads, giving one row per CDR3 protein. The table includes 500,000 to 600,000 distinct CDR3 sequences, 10% to 15% detected once. The source was PBMCs from blood, collected 45 days after vaccination. The source is a man aged 50 to 59 who received an inactivated influenza vaccine.

This clonotype came up a few times. The rearrangement links TRBV6-5 to TRBJ1-5; perhaps TRBD1 as D (5 bases). The germline gives CDR1 MNHEY, CDR2 SVGAGI. The CDR3 has 13 amino acids. V was cut by 2 bases and J by 8 bases, with 10 bases left in between. The CDR3 DNA is TGTGCCAGCAGTTACAGGGGAACGGAGCCCCAGCATTTT. Translating it yields CASSYRGTEPQHF.

The chain joins TRBV20-1 to TRBJ2-5, with 13 nucleotides matching TRBD2. Germline trimming cut 5 bases from V and 4 bases from J; bases unmatched to any gene: 10. Germline-derived CDR1 and CDR2 are DFQATT and SNEGSKA (reference sequence). The CDR3 runs to 16 residues. CDR3 nucleotides: TGCAGTGCTTACGGGACTAGCGGGATCTTATCAGAGACCCAGTACTTC. Translating it yields CSAYGTSGILSETQYF.

This clonotype showed up just a few times. This chain joins TRBV6-4 and TRBJ2-1, with TRBD1 matching over 9 bases. CDR1 is MRHNA, CDR2 SNTAGT, per germline. With 2 bases clipped from V and 5 bases from J, the junction kept 4 bases outside the gene matches. This CDR3 is 15 amino acids long. The CDR3 DNA sequence: TGTGCCAGCAGTGACCCGGGACAGGGTCACAATGAGCAGTTCTTC. Translated, it gives CASSDPGQGHNEQFF.

The chain couples TRBV20-1 to TRBJ1-1; 9 bases are a match to TRBD1. The CDR3 is 13 amino acids. Unmatched junction bases numbered 4, after V lost 7 bases and J lost 1 base. The germline V gene has CDR1 DFQATT and CDR2 SNEGSKA (reference sequence). In DNA, the CDR3 is TGCAGTGTGGACAGGGGAACGAACACTGAAGCTTTCTTT. Its protein product is CSVDRGTNTEAFF.

CDR3 nucleotide sequence: TGCGCCAGCAGTTTAGACAGGGCCGCTTCACCCCTCCACTTT. It encodes CASSLDRAASPLHF. The chain couples TRBV5-1 to TRBJ1-6, with 7 bases matching TRBD1. With V trimmed by 5 bases and J by 9 bases, 8 bases remained unmatched. Germline-derived CDR1 and CDR2 are SGHRS and YFSETQ. The CDR3 sequence is 14 residues long. Using reference TRBV5-1 and TRBJ1-6 for the parts outside the CDR3, the full variable domain is KAGVTQTPRYLIKTRGQQVTLSCSPISGHRSVSWYQQTPGQGLQFLFEYFSETQRNKGNFPGRFSGRQFSNSRSEMNVSTLELGDSALYLCASSLDRAASPLHFGNGTRLTVT.

The V gene is TRBV7-8, the J gene TRBJ2-3, with 10 bases matching TRBD1. V lost 4 bases to trimming and J lost 4 bases; unmatched junction nucleotides: 8. The CDR3 contains 16 residues. Germline lookup yields CDR1 SGHVS and CDR2 FQNEAQ. CDR3 nucleotide sequence: TGTGCCAGCAGCTCACGGACAGGGGGTCTGGCAGATACGCAGTATTTT. Its protein product is CASSSRTGGLADTQYF.

The chain combines TRBV5-5 with TRBJ2-2; D gene ambiguous. Trimming removed 5 bases from V and 7 bases from J, with 18 bases in between. CDR3 length equals 15 residues. CDR1 and CDR2 (germline): SGHKS, YYEKEE (reference sequence). The CDR3 coding sequence is TGTGCCAGCAGTCCCCGTATTGGGCAGGTCGGGGAGCTGTTTTTT. This sequence encodes CASSPRIGQVGELFF.

The chain couples TRBV19 to TRBJ2-5, with TRBD1 identical over 7 bases. Looked up from germline, CDR1 is LNHDA and CDR2 is SQIVND (reference sequence). V trimming: 6 bases; J trimming: 0 bases; junction bases outside the gene matches: 4. The CDR3 is made up of 14 amino acids. The CDR3 sequence is CASSRTGDQETQYF. CDR3 coding DNA: TGTGCCAGTAGCCGCACAGGGGACCAAGAGACCCAGTACTTC.

In this sample, this clonotype turned up many times. The genes are TRBV25-1 and TRBJ2-5, with a weak D call TRBD2 (6 bases). The germline V gene encodes CDR1 MGHDK and CDR2 SYGVNS. The CDR3 extends over 13 amino acids. V lost 8 bases to trimming and J lost 5 bases, with 15 bases between them. The CDR3 spells CASGEPGRETQYF. In DNA, the CDR3 is TGTGCCAGCGGGGAGCCTGGGAGGGAGACCCAGTACTTC. The variable domain in full, with the rest retrieved from reference TRBV25-1 and TRBJ2-5, is EADIYQTPRYLVIGTGKKITLECSQTMGHDKMYWYQQDPGMELHLIHYSYGVNSTEKGDLSSESTVSRIRTEHFPLTLESARPSHTSQYLCASGEPGRETQYFGPGTRLLVL.

This chain joins TRBV5-5 and TRBJ1-3; no firm D call. This CDR3 spans 15 amino acids. The V gene lost 0 bases and the J gene lost 0 bases, with 7 bases spanning the gap. Germline values: CDR1 SGHKS, CDR2 YYEKEE (reference sequence). CDR3 nucleotides: TGTGCCAGCAGCTTGGAGTACTACTCTGGAAACACCATATATTTT. Protein sequence: CASSLEYYSGNTIYF.

This clonotype was seen repeatedly, ten times or more. This rearrangement joins TRBV20-1 to TRBJ2-5, with D perhaps being TRBD1 or TRBD2 (6 bases each). This CDR3 comprises 13 residues. V was shortened by 1 base and J by 4 bases, with 10 bases between the two germline ends. Per germline, CDR1 DFQATT and CDR2 SNEGSKA (reference sequence). The CDR3 DNA reads TGCAGTGCTAGAGGGAGGGGGTTAGAGACCCAGTACTTC. The encoded protein is CSARGRGLETQYF.

The V call is TRBV12-3 or TRBV12-4, the J call TRBJ2-5; 10 bases are a match to TRBD2. The J segment lost 2 bases and the V segment lost 6 bases, leaving 9 bases of the junction unmatched. CDR3 length equals 16 residues. CDR3 nucleotides: TGTGCCAGCAGCAACTCGGGACTAGCGAAACAAGAGACCCAGTACTTC. Its translation: CASSNSGLAKQETQYF.

The chain carries TRBV29-1 and TRBJ2-2, with TRBD1 identical over 8 bases. The trim removed 6 bases at V and 5 bases at J, leaving 8 bases unmatched. CDR1 is SQVTM and CDR2 is ANQGSEA in the germline V gene. The CDR3 runs to 14 residues. CDR3 coding DNA: TGCAGCGTCCGGACAGGGAGGAGTACCGGGGAGCTGTTTTTT. The encoded protein is CSVRTGRSTGELFF.

The chain carries TRBV11-2 and TRBJ2-6; the D is unclear. CDR3 length: 14 amino acids. Germline V gene sequence: CDR1 SGHAT, CDR2 FQNNGV. With 0 bases removed from V and 4 bases from J, the gap between germline ends came to 4 bases. The CDR3 loop reads CASSLDPGANVLTF. In DNA, the CDR3 is TGTGCCAGCAGCTTAGACCCGGGGGCCAACGTCCTGACTTTC.